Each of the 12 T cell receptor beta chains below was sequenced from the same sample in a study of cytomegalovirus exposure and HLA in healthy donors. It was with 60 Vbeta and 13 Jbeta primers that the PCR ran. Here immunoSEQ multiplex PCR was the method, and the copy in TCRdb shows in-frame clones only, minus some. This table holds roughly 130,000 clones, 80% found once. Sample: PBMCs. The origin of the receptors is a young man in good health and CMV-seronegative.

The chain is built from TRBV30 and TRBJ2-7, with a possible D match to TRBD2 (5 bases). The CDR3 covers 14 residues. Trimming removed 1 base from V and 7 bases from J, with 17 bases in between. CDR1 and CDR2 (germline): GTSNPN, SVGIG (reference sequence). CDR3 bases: TGTGCCTGGAGTGCTTGGGCCCGAAGGGAGGAGCAGTACTTC. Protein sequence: CAWSAWARREEQYF.

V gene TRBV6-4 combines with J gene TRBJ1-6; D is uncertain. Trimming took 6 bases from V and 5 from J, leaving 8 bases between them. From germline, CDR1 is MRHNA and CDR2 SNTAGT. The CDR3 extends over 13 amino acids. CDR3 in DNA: TGTGCCAGCAGCACGGGGAATAATTCACCCCTCCACTTT. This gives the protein CASSTGNNSPLHF.

CDR3 residues: CASSVGSDTQYF. Written as DNA, the CDR3 is TGTGCCAGCAGCGTGGGCTCAGATACGCAGTATTTT. The J gene is TRBJ2-3, the V gene TRBV9; the D is unclear. Germline CDR1 and CDR2: SGDLS and YYNGEE. The V end lost 2 bases, the J end lost 4 bases, and 5 bases lay between the germline ends. This CDR3 region has 12 residues.

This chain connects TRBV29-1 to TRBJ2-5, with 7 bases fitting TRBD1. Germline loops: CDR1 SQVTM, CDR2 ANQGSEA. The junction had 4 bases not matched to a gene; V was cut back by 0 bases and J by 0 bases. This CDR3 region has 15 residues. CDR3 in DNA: TGCAGCGTTGAAGATCACAGGGGCGACCAAGAGACCCAGTACTTC. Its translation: CSVEDHRGDQETQYF.

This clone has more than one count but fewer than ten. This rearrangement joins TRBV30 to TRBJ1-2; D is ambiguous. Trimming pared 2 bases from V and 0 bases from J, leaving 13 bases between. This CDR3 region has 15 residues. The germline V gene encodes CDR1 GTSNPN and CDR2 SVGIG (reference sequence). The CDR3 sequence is CAWSKRRETNYGYTF. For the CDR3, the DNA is TGTGCCTGGAGTAAGAGAAGAGAAACTAACTATGGCTACACCTTC.

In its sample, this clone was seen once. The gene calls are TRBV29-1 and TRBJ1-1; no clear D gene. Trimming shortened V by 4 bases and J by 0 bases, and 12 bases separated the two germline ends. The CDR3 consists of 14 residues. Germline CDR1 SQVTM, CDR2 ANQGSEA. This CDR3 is CSVGFGGLNTEAFF. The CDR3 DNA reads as TGCAGCGTTGGTTTTGGCGGATTGAACACTGAAGCTTTCTTT. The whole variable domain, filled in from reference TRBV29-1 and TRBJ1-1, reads SAVISQKPSRDICQRGTSLTIQCQVDSQVTMMFWYRQQPGQSLTLIATANQGSEATYESGFVIDKFPISRPNLTFSTLTVSNMSPEDSSIYLCSVGFGGLNTEAFFGQGTRLTVV.

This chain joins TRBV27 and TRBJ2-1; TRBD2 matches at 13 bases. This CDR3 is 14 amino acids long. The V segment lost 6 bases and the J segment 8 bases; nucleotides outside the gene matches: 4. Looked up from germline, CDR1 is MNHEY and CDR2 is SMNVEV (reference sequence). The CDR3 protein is CASRLAGGPDEQFF. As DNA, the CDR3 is TGTGCCAGCAGACTAGCGGGAGGGCCCGATGAGCAGTTCTTC.

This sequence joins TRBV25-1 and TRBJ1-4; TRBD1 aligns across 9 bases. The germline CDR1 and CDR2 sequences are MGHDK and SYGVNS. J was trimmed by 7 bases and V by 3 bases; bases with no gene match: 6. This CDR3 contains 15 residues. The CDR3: CASSDTGQGGEKLFF. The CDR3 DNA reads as TGTGCCAGCAGTGATACGGGACAGGGCGGTGAAAAACTGTTTTTT. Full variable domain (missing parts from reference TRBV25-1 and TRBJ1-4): EADIYQTPRYLVIGTGKKITLECSQTMGHDKMYWYQQDPGMELHLIHYSYGVNSTEKGDLSSESTVSRIRTEHFPLTLESARPSHTSQYLCASSDTGQGGEKLFFGSGTQLSVL.

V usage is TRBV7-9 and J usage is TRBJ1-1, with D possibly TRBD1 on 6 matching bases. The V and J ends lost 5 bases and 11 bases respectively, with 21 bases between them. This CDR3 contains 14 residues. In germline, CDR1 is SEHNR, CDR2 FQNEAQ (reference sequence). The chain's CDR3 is CASSRVDKKGEAFF. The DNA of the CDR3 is TGTGCCAGCAGCCGGGTGGACAAAAAGGGGGAGGCTTTCTTT.

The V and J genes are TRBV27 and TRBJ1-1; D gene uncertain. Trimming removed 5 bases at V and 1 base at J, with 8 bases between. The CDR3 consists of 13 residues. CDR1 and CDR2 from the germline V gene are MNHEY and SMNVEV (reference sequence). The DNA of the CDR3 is TGTGCCAGCAGTGTAACAGAGAACACTGAAGCTTTCTTT. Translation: CASSVTENTEAFF.

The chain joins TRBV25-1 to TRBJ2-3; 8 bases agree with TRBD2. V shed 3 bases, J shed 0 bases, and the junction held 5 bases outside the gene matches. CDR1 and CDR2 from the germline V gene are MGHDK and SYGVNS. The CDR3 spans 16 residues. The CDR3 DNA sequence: TGTGCCAGCAGTGACACTAGCGGAGCGAGCACAGATACGCAGTATTTT. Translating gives CASSDTSGASTDTQYF.

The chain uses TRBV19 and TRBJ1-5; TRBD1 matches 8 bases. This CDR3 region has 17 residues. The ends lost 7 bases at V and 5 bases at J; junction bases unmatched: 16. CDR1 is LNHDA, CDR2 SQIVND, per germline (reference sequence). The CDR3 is CASKGLLARGRDQPQHF. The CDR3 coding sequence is TGTGCCAGTAAGGGGTTATTAGCCAGGGGGCGGGATCAGCCCCAGCATTTT.